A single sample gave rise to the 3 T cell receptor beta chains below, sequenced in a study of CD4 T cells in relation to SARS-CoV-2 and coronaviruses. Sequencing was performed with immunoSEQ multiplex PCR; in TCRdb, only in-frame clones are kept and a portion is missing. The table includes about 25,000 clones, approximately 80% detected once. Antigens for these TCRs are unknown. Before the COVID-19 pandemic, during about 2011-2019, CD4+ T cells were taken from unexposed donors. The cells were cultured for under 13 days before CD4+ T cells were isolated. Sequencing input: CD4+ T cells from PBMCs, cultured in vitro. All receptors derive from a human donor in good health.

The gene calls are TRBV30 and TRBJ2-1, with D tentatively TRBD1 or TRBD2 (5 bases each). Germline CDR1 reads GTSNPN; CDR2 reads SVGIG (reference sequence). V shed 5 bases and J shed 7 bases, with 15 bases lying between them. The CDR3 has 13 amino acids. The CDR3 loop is CAWGDGLVNEQFF. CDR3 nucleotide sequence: TGTGCCTGGGGGGACGGCTTGGTTAATGAGCAGTTCTTC.

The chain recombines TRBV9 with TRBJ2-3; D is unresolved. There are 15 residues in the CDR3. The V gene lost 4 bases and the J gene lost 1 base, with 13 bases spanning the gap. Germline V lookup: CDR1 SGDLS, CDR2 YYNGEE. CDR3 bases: TGTGCCAGCAGCTTCCGGCAGACGGGCACAGATACGCAGTATTTT. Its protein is CASSFRQTGTDTQYF.

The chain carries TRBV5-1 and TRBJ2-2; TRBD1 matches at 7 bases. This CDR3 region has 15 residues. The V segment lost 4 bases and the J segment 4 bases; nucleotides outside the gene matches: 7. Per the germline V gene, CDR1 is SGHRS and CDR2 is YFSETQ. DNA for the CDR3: TGCGCCAGCAGCGAAAGACAGGGCGGCACCGGGGAGCTGTTTTTT. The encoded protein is CASSERQGGTGELFF.